This T cell receptor (beta chain) was observed in a study of T cell responses to AZD1222 COVID-19 vaccine. The CDR3 runs to 14 residues. The germline V and J ends were trimmed by 3 bases and 8 bases, with 16 bases remaining between them. Per the germline V gene, CDR1 is ENHRY and CDR2 is SYGVKD. Data came from immunoSEQ multiplex PCR; TCRdb stores just in-frame clones and leaves some out. Of roughly 80,000 clones listed, roughly 87% were seen once; the top ten hold about 5%. The study, taken as a whole, reports: There were repertoire samples only from the period after the peak T cell response. It should be noted that donors were predominantly white British and more often female, and clonal diversity was possibly underestimated. Baseline seropositivity characterized only a handful of AZD1222 recipients. Spike was spanned by vaccine-associated CD4 TCRs, with dominance at 160-218 and 743-854.

Concerning this clone itself: The antigen is unknown.

V gene TRBV10-3 combines with J gene TRBJ1-2; D is unclear. The starting material was peripheral blood, obtained on day 0 of MenACWY control vaccination. This clonotype was sampled from an adult in good health. For the CDR3, the DNA is TGTGCCATCAGTGATAACCCGACTATTAAAGGCTACACCTTC. The encoded protein is CAISDNPTIKGYTF.